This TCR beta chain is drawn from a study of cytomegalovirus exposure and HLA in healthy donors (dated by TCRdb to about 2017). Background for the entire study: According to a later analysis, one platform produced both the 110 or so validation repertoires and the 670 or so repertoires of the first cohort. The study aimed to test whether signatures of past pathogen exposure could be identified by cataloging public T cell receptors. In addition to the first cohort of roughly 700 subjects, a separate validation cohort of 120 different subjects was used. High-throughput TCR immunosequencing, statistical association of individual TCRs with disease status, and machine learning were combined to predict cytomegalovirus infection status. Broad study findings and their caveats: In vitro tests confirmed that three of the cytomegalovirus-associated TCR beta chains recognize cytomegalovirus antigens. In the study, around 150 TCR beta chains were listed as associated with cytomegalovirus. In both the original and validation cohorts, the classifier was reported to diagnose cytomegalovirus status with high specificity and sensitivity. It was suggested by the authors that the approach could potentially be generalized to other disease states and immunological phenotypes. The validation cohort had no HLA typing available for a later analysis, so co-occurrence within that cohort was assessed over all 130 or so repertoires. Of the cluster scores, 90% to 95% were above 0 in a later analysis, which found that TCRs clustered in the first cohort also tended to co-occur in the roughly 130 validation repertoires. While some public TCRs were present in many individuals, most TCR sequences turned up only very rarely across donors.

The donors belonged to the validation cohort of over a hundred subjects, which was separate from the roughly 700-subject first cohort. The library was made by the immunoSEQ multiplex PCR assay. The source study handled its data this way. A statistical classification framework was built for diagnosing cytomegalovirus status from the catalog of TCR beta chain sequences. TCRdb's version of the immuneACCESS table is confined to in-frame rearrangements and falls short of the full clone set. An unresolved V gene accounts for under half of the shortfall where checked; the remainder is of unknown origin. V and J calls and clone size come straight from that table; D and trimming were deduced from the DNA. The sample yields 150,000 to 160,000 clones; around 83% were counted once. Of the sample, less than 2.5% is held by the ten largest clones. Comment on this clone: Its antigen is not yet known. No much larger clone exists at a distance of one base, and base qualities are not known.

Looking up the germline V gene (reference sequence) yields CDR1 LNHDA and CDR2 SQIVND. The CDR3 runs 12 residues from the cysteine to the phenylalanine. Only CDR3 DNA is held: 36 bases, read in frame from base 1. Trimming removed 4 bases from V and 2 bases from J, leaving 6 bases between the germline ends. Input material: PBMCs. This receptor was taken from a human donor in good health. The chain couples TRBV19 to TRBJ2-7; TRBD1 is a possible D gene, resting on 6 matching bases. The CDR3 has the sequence CASSRDTYEQYF. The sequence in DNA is TGTGCCAGTAGTAGGGACACCTACGAGCAGTACTTC. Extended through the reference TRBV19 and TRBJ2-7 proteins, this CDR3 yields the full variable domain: DGGITQSPKYLFRKEGQNVTLSCEQNLNHDAMYWYRQDPGQGLRLIYYSQIVNDFQKGDIAEGYSVSREKKESFPLTVTSAQKNPTAFYLCASSRDTYEQYFGPGTRLTVT.